A selection of T cell receptor beta chains follows, all from one sample in a study of shared clonotypes between healthy human individuals. TCRdb keeps only in-frame clones here, not all; method: immunoSEQ multiplex PCR. The sample carries about 520,000 clones, 95% to 97% recorded once. Material for sequencing was naive CD4+ T cells sorted from blood. The source is a woman younger than 45 in good health. Both conserved end residues are trimmed from each CDR3.

J	length	V	CDR3
NA	13	TRBV7-2	ASSLGLAGVHEQY
TRBJ1-4	13	TRBV9	ASSPTGQDYEKLF
TRBJ2-5	9	TRBV5-6	ASSLAGTQY
TRBJ2-1	13	TRBV4-1	ASSQQGAGDNEQF
TRBJ1-1	13	TRBV28	ASSLSTPPRAEAF
TRBJ2-2	13	TRBV14	ASSQGGKVTGELF
TRBJ2-1	12	TRBV11-3	ASSSAGGPNEQF
TRBJ1-1	13	TRBV7-2	ASSPYPRSNTEAF
TRBJ2-1	11	TRBV11-3	ASSSQGYNEQF
TRBJ2-7	12	TRBV5-4	ASSPPGQTYEQY
TRBJ2-1	13	TRBV30	AWSAGLAGLDEQF
TRBJ2-5	11	TRBV7-9	ASSLRSQETQY
TRBJ2-2	13	TRBV19	ASNDGTSLAGELF
TRBJ1-1	10	TRBV7-2	ASRYTNTEAF
TRBJ1-2	14	TRBV2	ASSFPSDSTNYGYT
TRBJ2-7	12	TRBV6-6	ASTRGVWSGEQY
TRBJ2-7	13	TRBV6-5	ASSPRAGRSYEQY
TRBJ1-5	11	TRBV28	ASSFGVVQPQH
TRBJ1-6	14	TRBV28	ASSLAGGGRKSPLH